The clone carrying this T cell receptor beta chain was counted a single time. Antigen unknown. Other DNA sequences in this sample translate to the same CDR3. Germline loops: CDR1 MNHEY, CDR2 SVGAGI. This CDR3 is built from 14 residues. Germline trimming cut 5 bases from V and 3 bases from J; bases unmatched to any gene: 1. Amplification used 60 Vbeta primers and 13 Jbeta primers. Per the authors' pipeline: In a later analysis, 70 million to 80 million unique TCR beta chains included roughly 11 million shared by two or more donors. The data were produced by immunoSEQ multiplex PCR, yet TCRdb's version contains in-frame clones alone and is incomplete. D and trimming were read from the DNA, whereas the V and J calls and clone size are those reported in that table. Counted here are roughly 200,000 clones, roughly 85% occurring once; the ten biggest clones make up less than 2.5%. This entry comes from a study of cytomegalovirus exposure and HLA in healthy donors.

These donors, healthy bone marrow donors, were studied. Study-wide results and limits: It was assumed in the presence/absence analyses that sequencing depth was roughly uniform across donors.

This sequence joins TRBV6-5 and TRBJ2-7; 13 nucleotides agree with TRBD2. The specimen was PBMCs. The source of this sequence is a woman in her forties or fifties in good health and CMV-seronegative. The CDR3 region is CASSRTSGSYEQYF. DNA for the CDR3: TGTGCCAGCAGTCGGACTAGCGGGAGCTACGAGCAGTACTTC.